This T cell receptor (beta chain) was sequenced for a study of blood T cell repertoires in COVID-19. Assay: immunoSEQ multiplex PCR; the TCRdb copy retains only in-frame clones and omits some. In the table there are over 100,000 clones, 85% to 90% of which are singletons. The count of this clone is one. Source material: peripheral blood. This receptor was obtained from a man in his forties or fifties with active COVID-19.

CDR3 DNA sequence: TGCGCCAGCAGCACGGGGGGGACAGCGAGCACAGATACGCAGTATTTT. Translation: CASSTGGTASTDTQYF. The chain recombines TRBV5-1 with TRBJ2-3; possibly TRBD2 for D (8 bases). Trimming shortened V by 4 bases and J by 0 bases, and 15 bases separated the two germline ends. CDR3 length: 16 amino acids. CDR1 is SGHRS, CDR2 YFSETQ, per germline.